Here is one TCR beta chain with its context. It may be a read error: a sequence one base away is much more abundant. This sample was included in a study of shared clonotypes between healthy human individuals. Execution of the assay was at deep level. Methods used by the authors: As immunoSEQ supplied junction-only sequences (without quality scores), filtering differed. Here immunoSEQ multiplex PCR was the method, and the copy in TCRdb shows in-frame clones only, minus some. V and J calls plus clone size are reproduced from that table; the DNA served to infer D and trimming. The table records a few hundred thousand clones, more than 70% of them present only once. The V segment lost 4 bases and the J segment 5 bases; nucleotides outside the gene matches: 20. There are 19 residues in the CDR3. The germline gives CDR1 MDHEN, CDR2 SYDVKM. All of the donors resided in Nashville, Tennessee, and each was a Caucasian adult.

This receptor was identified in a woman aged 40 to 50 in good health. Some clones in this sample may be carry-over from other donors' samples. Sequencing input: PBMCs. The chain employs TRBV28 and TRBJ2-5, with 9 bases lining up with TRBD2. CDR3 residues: CASSSLRYLELAGGETQYF. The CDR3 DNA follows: TGTGCCAGCAGTTCCCTGCGCTATTTAGAACTAGCGGGTGGGGAGACCCAGTACTTC.